The 8 T cell receptor beta chains below come from one sample, sequenced in a study of cytomegalovirus exposure and HLA in healthy donors. With 60 Vbeta and 13 Jbeta primers, the PCR was carried out. Produced via immunoSEQ multiplex PCR; TCRdb's table is partial and in-frame only. In all, the sample yields approximately 93,000 clones. The sequenced material came from PBMCs. The receptor set was obtained from a woman younger than 45 in good health and CMV-seronegative.

The chain carries TRBV20-1 and TRBJ2-5, with D perhaps being TRBD1 or TRBD2 (5 bases each). The last part of the DNA fits TRBJ2-7 better; the J call may be wrong. This CDR3 contains 11 residues. In germline, CDR1 is DFQATT, CDR2 SNEGSKA (reference sequence). The CDR3 DNA sequence: TGCAGTGCTAGGGGGGCCTACGAGCAGTACTTC. Translated: CSARGAYEQYF.

The V gene is TRBV7-2, the J gene TRBJ2-7, with unresolved D. CDR1 SGHTA and CDR2 FQGNSA come from the germline V gene. Trimming pared 3 bases from V and 0 bases from J, leaving 3 bases between. This CDR3 spans 12 amino acids. The DNA for the CDR3 is TGTGCCAGCAGCTTGAGCTCCTACGAGCAGTACTTC. This translates into CASSLSSYEQYF.

V and J are TRBV5-1 and TRBJ2-6; 8 nucleotides match TRBD1. Germline trimming cut 4 bases from V and 0 bases from J; bases unmatched to any gene: 21. Germline lookup yields CDR1 SGHRS and CDR2 YFSETQ. The CDR3 spans 22 residues. The CDR3 bases are TGCGCCAGCAGCCCTATTCCATCCGACAGGGGCGGTATGAGCTCTGGGGCCAACGTCCTGACTTTC. This translates into CASSPIPSDRGGMSSGANVLTF.

The V gene is TRBV30, the J gene TRBJ1-1; 7 bases align to TRBD1. CDR3 length: 16 amino acids. Germline CDR1 and CDR2: GTSNPN and SVGIG (reference sequence). V dropped 7 bases and J dropped 3; count of bases not matched to a gene: 17. The CDR3 coding sequence is TGTGCCTCTGGAGGGGGTTTCCGGGACAGATACACTGAAGCTTTCTTT. This translates into CASGGGFRDRYTEAFF.

This sequence joins TRBV6-5 and TRBJ2-7, with TRBD2 as a possible D gene (6 bases). Per the germline V gene, CDR1 is MNHEY and CDR2 is SVGAGI. Trimming took off 7 bases at V and 0 bases at J, with 16 bases between the two ends. The CDR3 is made up of 15 amino acids. For the CDR3, the DNA is TGTGCCAGCACCCCCCCGGGCGGGAACTCCTACGAGCAGTACTTC. This sequence encodes CASTPPGGNSYEQYF.

This chain links TRBV7-9 with TRBJ2-3; 7 bases fit TRBD2. This CDR3 has 15 amino acids. V shed 6 bases, J shed 6 bases, and the junction held 12 bases outside the gene matches. Germline CDR1 is SEHNR and CDR2 is FQNEAQ (reference sequence). The CDR3 protein is CASSTQLDGRDTQYF. The CDR3 bases are TGTGCCAGCAGTACTCAACTGGACGGGAGGGATACGCAGTATTTT.

The chain couples TRBV2 to TRBJ2-1, with 10 bases lining up with TRBD2. J gave up 2 bases and V 5 bases, and 3 bases lay outside the gene matches. Germline V gene sequence: CDR1 SNHLY, CDR2 FYNNEI. This CDR3 is 15 amino acids long. The CDR3 bases are TGTGCCAGCAGTCCCAGCGGGGGGGCCTACAATGAGCAGTTCTTC. Its protein product is CASSPSGGAYNEQFF.

The chain recombines TRBV2 with TRBJ2-7; tentatively, D is TRBD1 (6 bases). V lost 6 bases, J lost 10 bases, and 13 bases lay in between. The V gene's germline CDR1 is SNHLY and CDR2 FYNNEI. The CDR3 sequence is 11 residues long. CDR3 region: CASSRGTNQYF. As DNA, the CDR3 is TGTGCCAGCAGCCGAGGGACAAATCAGTACTTC.